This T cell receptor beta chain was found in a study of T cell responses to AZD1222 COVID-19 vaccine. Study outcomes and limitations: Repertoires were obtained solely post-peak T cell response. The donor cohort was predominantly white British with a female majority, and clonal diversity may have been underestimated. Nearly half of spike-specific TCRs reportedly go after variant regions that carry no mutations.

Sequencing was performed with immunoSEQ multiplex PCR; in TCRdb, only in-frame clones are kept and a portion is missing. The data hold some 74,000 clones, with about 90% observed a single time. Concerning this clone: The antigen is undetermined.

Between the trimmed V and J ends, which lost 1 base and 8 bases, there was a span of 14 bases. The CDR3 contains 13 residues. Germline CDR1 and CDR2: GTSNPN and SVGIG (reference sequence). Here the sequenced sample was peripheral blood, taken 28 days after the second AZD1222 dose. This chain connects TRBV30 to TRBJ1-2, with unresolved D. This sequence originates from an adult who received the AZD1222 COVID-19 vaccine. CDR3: CAWSASIPGGYTF. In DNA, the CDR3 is TGTGCCTGGAGTGCCTCGATACCCGGAGGCTACACCTTC.